Listed here are 25 T cell receptor beta chains from one sample, sequenced in a study of T cells in Graves' hyperthyroidism and ophthalmopathy. Using RNA transcripts as the source, TCR beta CDR3 regions were amplified. The HTBI set primed first-round TCR CDR3 RT-PCR. TCRdb ran MiXCR on the multiplex PCR reads and lists one entry per CDR3 protein. The sample includes around 350,000 distinct CDR3 sequences, approximately 15% seen only once; the top ten take around a fifth. Sequencing was carried out using blood. These receptors originate from a young woman with Graves' ophthalmopathy.

This clonotype was recorded many times. The chain couples TRBV7-8 to TRBJ2-3, with a tentative D call TRBD2 (7 bases). The CDR3 totals 14 residues. Trimming cost V 11 bases and J 0 bases, with 15 bases left between them. Germline loops: CDR1 SGHVS, CDR2 FQNEAQ. The CDR3 sequence: CAGGRGPSTDTQYF. The CDR3 DNA reads TGTGCCGGGGGGCGGGGGCCGAGCACAGATACGCAGTATTTT.

This clonotype was counted many times. The CDR3 coding sequence is TGCAGTGCTAGACCACAGGGGAGAGGGGAAAAACTGTTTTTT. Residues: CSARPQGRGEKLFF. This rearrangement joins TRBV20-1 to TRBJ1-4; TRBD1 matches 7 bases. The CDR3 length is 14 residues. V shed 2 bases and J 8 bases; nucleotides not matched to a gene: 8. The germline CDR1 and CDR2 sequences are DFQATT and SNEGSKA (reference sequence).

This clonotype was recorded many times. The V gene is TRBV28, the J gene TRBJ2-1, with 7 bases that match TRBD2. J was trimmed by 5 bases and V by 6 bases; bases with no gene match: 13. CDR3 length: 16 residues. Looked up from germline, CDR1 is MDHEN and CDR2 is SYDVKM. The chain's CDR3 is CASSLWGGEKDNEQFF. For the CDR3, the DNA is TGTGCCAGCAGCCTATGGGGGGGGGAGAAGGACAATGAGCAGTTCTTC.

This clonotype came up a few times. J is TRBJ2-1 and V is TRBV7-6; D ambiguous. The CDR3 totals 14 residues. Germline CDR1 and CDR2: SGHVS and FNYEAQ. V gave up 0 bases and J gave up 9 bases, with 12 bases separating them. The CDR3 reads CASSLAHITGEQFF. In DNA, the CDR3 is TGTGCCAGCAGCTTAGCTCATATAACTGGTGAGCAGTTCTTC.

This clonotype was seen ten or more times. The chain uses TRBV14 and TRBJ1-1; D uncertain. CDR3 length: 12 amino acids. Germline CDR1 reads SGHDN; CDR2 reads FVKESK. With 2 bases removed from V and 7 bases from J, the gap between germline ends came to 8 bases. The CDR3 DNA reads TGTGCCAGCAGCCAATCTGGACTTGAAGCTTTCTTT. This encodes CASSQSGLEAFF. Drawing the rest from reference TRBV14 and TRBJ1-1, the complete variable domain is EAGVTQFPSHSVIEKGQTVTLRCDPISGHDNLYWYRRVMGKEIKFLLHFVKESKQDESGMPNNRFLAERTGGTYSTLKVQPAELEDSGVYFCASSQSGLEAFFGQGTRLTVV.

This clonotype was seen more than once but under ten times. V is TRBV5-8 and J is TRBJ1-6; TRBD1 matches 9 bases. This CDR3 region has 15 residues. The germline V gene encodes CDR1 SGHTS and CDR2 YDEGEE. After removal of 4 bases from V and 10 bases from J, the junction contained 9 bases not matched to a gene. In DNA, the CDR3 is TGTGCCAGCAGCCAGGGACAGGGAGGGTTGTCACCCCTCCACTTT. Its protein is CASSQGQGGLSPLHF. The full variable domain, its missing parts supplied by reference TRBV5-8 and TRBJ1-6, is EAGVTQSPTHLIKTRGQQATLRCSPISGHTSVYWYQQALGLGLQFLLWYDEGEERNRGNFPPRFSGRQFPNYSSELNVNALELEDSALYLCASSQGQGGLSPLHFGNGTRLTVT.

In its sample, this clonotype was seen many times. V is TRBV2 and J is TRBJ2-7; D remains unclear. Trimming cost V 3 bases and J 5 bases, with 14 bases left between them. This CDR3 spans 14 amino acids. The germline V gene encodes CDR1 SNHLY and CDR2 FYNNEI. The CDR3 loop reads CASSDSELTDEQYF. DNA of the CDR3: TGTGCCAGCAGTGACAGTGAATTAACAGACGAGCAGTACTTC.

This clonotype was seen repeatedly, ten times or more. This sequence joins TRBV5-6 and TRBJ1-1; no clear D. Trimming cost V 4 bases and J 10 bases, with 17 bases left between them. The CDR3 is 13 amino acids. Germline CDR1 and CDR2: SGHDT and YYEEEE. Written as DNA, the CDR3 is TGTGCCAGCAGCCGAGGGCGGAGCTGGGGAGCTTTCTTT. Translating it yields CASSRGRSWGAFF.

The sample holds many counts of this clonotype. V is TRBV3-1 and J is TRBJ2-3; no definite D call. Between the trimmed V and J ends, which lost 4 bases and 7 bases, there was a span of 15 bases. The CDR3 is 14 residues long. The germline V gene has CDR1 LGHDT and CDR2 YNNKEL (reference sequence). The CDR3 DNA sequence: TGTGCCAGCAGCCCTTCAGCGCAAAAAAATACGCAGTATTTT. Translation gives CASSPSAQKNTQYF.

This clonotype was recorded at least ten times. This chain connects TRBV12-3 or TRBV12-4 to TRBJ1-2; TRBD1 matches at 8 bases. V lost 6 bases and J lost 8; bases outside the gene matches: 8. This CDR3 has 13 amino acids. Here the CDR3 reads CASSRDRGRGYTF. CDR3 bases: TGTGCCAGCAGCCGAGACAGGGGTAGAGGCTACACCTTC.

Ten or more counts support this clonotype. The chain couples TRBV12-3 or TRBV12-4 to TRBJ1-1; 7 nucleotides line up with TRBD1. CDR3 size: 15 residues. With 3 bases clipped from V and 1 base from J, the junction kept 5 bases outside the gene matches. The CDR3: CASSLAGGPNTEAFF. The CDR3 region has the DNA TGTGCCAGCAGTTTGGCAGGGGGGCCGAACACTGAAGCTTTCTTT.

This clonotype was counted ten times or more. This chain joins TRBV28 and TRBJ2-7, with a weak D call TRBD2 (5 bases). Germline values: CDR1 MDHEN, CDR2 SYDVKM. The CDR3 contains 15 residues. Trimming pared 6 bases from V and 3 bases from J, leaving 18 bases between. CDR3 residues: CASSEHLGSGYEQYF. DNA for the CDR3: TGTGCCAGCAGCGAACATCTTGGCAGCGGCTACGAGCAGTACTTC.

The table lists this clonotype with many counts. This sequence joins TRBV3-1 and TRBJ2-5; D gene unclear. The germline gives CDR1 LGHDT, CDR2 YNNKEL (reference sequence). V gave up 1 base and J gave up 7 bases, with 7 bases separating them. The CDR3 totals 12 residues. CDR3 nucleotide sequence: TGTGCCAGCAGCCAAGGTCTTTGGACCCAGTACTTC. Amino acids: CASSQGLWTQYF.

This clonotype came up a few times. The chain joins TRBV20-1 to TRBJ2-3; 7 bases map to TRBD2. The CDR3 is 13 amino acids. The trim removed 7 bases at V and 5 bases at J, leaving 9 bases unmatched. Germline CDR1 DFQATT, CDR2 SNEGSKA (reference sequence). In DNA, the CDR3 is TGCAGTGGGGTGCTAGCGGAGGAAGATACGCAGTATTTT. It translates to CSGVLAEEDTQYF.

This clonotype was seen many times. One junction end does not reproduce the germline sequence, and a read error may be involved. J is TRBJ2-5 and V is TRBV7-7, with D perhaps matching TRBD2 (5 bases). Germline-derived CDR1 and CDR2 are SSHAT and FNYEAQ (reference sequence). The CDR3 contains 16 residues. Written as DNA, the CDR3 is TGTGCTAGCAGCCCGACGTTCGGGGAAGCACAAGAGACCCAGTACTTC. It encodes CASSPTFGEAQETQYF.

Only a few counts were recorded for this clonotype. This chain links TRBV10-3 with TRBJ2-7, with D unclear. Trimming pared 10 bases from V and 4 bases from J, leaving 11 bases between. Per the germline V gene, CDR1 is ENHRY and CDR2 is SYGVKD. This CDR3 has 11 amino acids. CDR3 protein: CATRWGYEQYF. The CDR3 DNA sequence: TGTGCCACTAGATGGGGATACGAGCAGTACTTC.

There are many counts of this clonotype. V gene TRBV30 combines with J gene TRBJ2-5; no definite D call. Between the trimmed V and J ends, which lost 8 bases and 3 bases, there was a span of 16 bases. The CDR3 totals 13 residues. Germline CDR1 is GTSNPN and CDR2 is SVGIG (reference sequence). The CDR3 DNA follows: TGTGCCCTCCAGAGACAAACAAAAGAGACCCAGTACTTC. Translation gives CALQRQTKETQYF. Variable domain in full (rest from reference TRBV30 and TRBJ2-5): SQTIHQWPATLVQPVGSPLSLECTVEGTSNPNLYWYRQAAGRGLQLLFYSVGIGQISSEVPQNLSASRPQDRQFILSSKKLLLSDSGFYLCALQRQTKETQYFGPGTRLLVL.

This clonotype occurred a few times. A much larger clone differs by one base, so this may be a read error. The chain combines TRBV7-3 with TRBJ2-3; TRBD2 aligns across 12 bases. The V gene's germline CDR1 is SGHTA and CDR2 FQGTGA. With V trimmed by 2 bases and J by 14 bases, 11 bases remained unmatched. The CDR3 extends over 15 amino acids. CDR3 in amino acids: CASSLVGGLAGSVYF. For the CDR3, the DNA is TGTGCCAGCAGCTTAGTTGGTGGACTAGCGGGGTCAGTGTATTTT.

This clonotype was observed many times. The genes are TRBV12-3 or TRBV12-4 and TRBJ1-1; TRBD1 agrees at 9 bases. V dropped 6 bases and J dropped 6; count of bases not matched to a gene: 5. CDR3 size: 13 residues. CDR3 amino acids: CASRPTGGSEAFF. In DNA, the CDR3 is TGTGCCAGCAGACCAACAGGGGGCTCTGAAGCTTTCTTT.

The sample holds many counts of this clonotype. The V call is TRBV30, the J call TRBJ1-6; D remains unclear. Deletions cut 4 bases from V and 2 bases from J, with 6 bases between. The CDR3 totals 13 residues. Germline CDR1 is GTSNPN and CDR2 is SVGIG (reference sequence). The CDR3: CAWTLPYNSPLHF. The CDR3 nucleotides read TGTGCCTGGACTCTCCCCTATAATTCACCCCTCCACTTT.

In its sample, this clonotype was seen many times. The chain uses TRBV6-1 and TRBJ1-2, with no clear D. CDR3 size: 12 residues. Germline CDR1 MNHNS, CDR2 SASEGT. Trimming took off 7 bases at V and 6 bases at J, with 12 bases between the two ends. DNA for the CDR3: TGTGCCAGCATGGAGGGTCCCCATGGCTACACCTTC. Its protein product is CASMEGPHGYTF.

This clonotype was counted a few times. The chain links TRBV4-1 to TRBJ2-1; no reliable D call. The V end was cut by 0 bases, the J end by 2 bases, with 11 bases between. This CDR3 comprises 16 residues. Germline CDR1 is MGHRA and CDR2 is YSYEKL. The CDR3, as DNA: TGCGCCAGCAGCCAAGAGGAAGGCGATACCTACAATGAGCAGTTCTTC. Amino acid sequence: CASSQEEGDTYNEQFF.

This clonotype was seen a handful of times. J is TRBJ2-7 and V is TRBV4-1; D tentatively fits TRBD1 or TRBD2 (5 bases each). Trimming removed 3 bases at V and 0 bases at J, with 18 bases between. This CDR3 has 17 amino acids. Germline values: CDR1 MGHRA, CDR2 YSYEKL. The CDR3 DNA sequence: TGCGCCAGCAGCCATCAATCTCGGGACGGGTACTCCTACGAGCAGTACTTC. Residues: CASSHQSRDGYSYEQYF.

CDR3 in amino acids: CASRGSDSRADTQYF. The DNA for the CDR3 is TGTGCCAGCAGAGGCTCGGACTCGCGGGCAGATACGCAGTATTTT. The V gene is TRBV12-3 or TRBV12-4, the J gene TRBJ2-3, with D perhaps matching TRBD2 (5 bases). The CDR3 contains 15 residues. Trimming stripped 6 bases from V and 4 bases from J, with 17 bases between.

This clonotype was seen at least ten times. This chain connects TRBV20-1 to TRBJ1-2; perhaps TRBD1 as D (6 bases). Deletions cut 6 bases from V and 5 bases from J, with 16 bases between. Germline V gene data show CDR1 as DFQATT and CDR2 as SNEGSKA (reference sequence). This CDR3 is 13 amino acids long. This CDR3 reads CSALNRVRYGYTF. DNA of the CDR3: TGCAGTGCCCTGAACAGGGTACGGTATGGCTACACCTTC.